This paragraph covers one T cell receptor (beta chain) sequence. Its antigen is as yet unknown. One entry per CDR3 protein, called by TCRdb with MiXCR from the multiplex PCR reads. The sample yields about 47,000 distinct CDR3 sequences, roughly 23% seen once. This specimen belongs to a study of breast tumors, draining lymph nodes, adjacent tissues. Trimming shortened V by 2 bases and J by 14 bases, and 22 bases separated the two germline ends. Germline CDR1 is SGHKS and CDR2 is YYEKEE (reference sequence). The CDR3 covers 15 residues. Broader study findings: Tumors had less TCR diversity than lymph nodes, more than nontumor tissue. Findings are consistent with lymph node origin and intratumoral expansion of most tumor T cells. Tumor T cell lymph node origin was a supported hypothesis, not proven.

The sequence came from a female donor with breast cancer. Some clones in this sample may be carry-over from other donors' samples. Sequenced material: breast tumor tissue. This chain joins TRBV5-5 and TRBJ1-4; D remains unclear. The CDR3 region is CASSFVGARNEELFF. In DNA form, the CDR3 reads TGTGCCAGCAGCTTCGTAGGTGCGCGTAATGAAGAGCTGTTTTTT.